These 15 T cell receptor beta chains share one sample of origin, sequenced in a study of T cell repertoires in cytomegalovirus infection. These receptors have no known antigen. TCRdb re-analysed the reads in MiXCR, keeping a single row per CDR3 protein. Among about 920,000 distinct CDR3 sequences, roughly 30% were seen once, and the ten largest hold roughly 12%. The sample was cultured CD8+ T cells from PBMCs, taken from culture after CMV antigen stimulation. These receptor sequences come from a human donor in good health (CMV status not recorded). Some clones in this sample may be carry-over from other donors' samples.

Comments on this clonotype: One base away lies a much larger clone, so this may be a sequencing read error. CDR3 DNA sequence: TGTGCCAGCAGTGAGAACAGGGGGTTAGAGCACGCCGGGGAGCTGTTTTTT. This sequence encodes CASSENRGLEHAGELFF. The chain joins TRBV12-3 or TRBV12-4 to TRBJ2-2; TRBD1 matches at 8 bases. J gave up 6 bases and V 5 bases, and 14 bases lay outside the gene matches. The CDR3 is made up of 17 amino acids.

This clonotype was seen more than once but under ten times. CDR3 sequence: CASSYSVAGSYNEQFF. The CDR3 DNA sequence: TGTGCCAGCAGTTACTCGGTAGCGGGTTCCTACAATGAGCAGTTCTTC. The chain has TRBV6-5 and TRBJ2-1; the match to TRBD2 covers 7 bases. CDR1 and CDR2 (germline): MNHEY, SVGAGI. The V and J ends lost 0 bases and 1 base, in that order; junction bases with no gene match: 3. This CDR3 is built from 16 residues.

This clonotype was detected a few times. The chain is built from TRBV19 and TRBJ2-2, with TRBD2 matching over 7 bases. From germline, CDR1 is LNHDA and CDR2 SQIVND (reference sequence). V dropped 2 bases and J dropped 4; count of bases not matched to a gene: 7. The CDR3 extends over 16 amino acids. The CDR3 spells CASSIPIGGSTGELFF. As DNA, the CDR3 is TGTGCCAGTAGTATACCCATCGGGGGGTCCACCGGGGAGCTGTTTTTT.

The chain links TRBV28 to TRBJ2-1; weak D call: TRBD1 (6 bases). V gave up 6 bases and J gave up 5 bases, with 17 bases separating them. Germline V gene sequence: CDR1 MDHEN, CDR2 SYDVKM. The CDR3 has 15 amino acids. The DNA for the CDR3 is TGTGCCAGCAGCCCAAGGGGGAAGGGGCACAATGAGCAGTTCTTC. This codes for CASSPRGKGHNEQFF. The full variable domain, its missing parts supplied by reference TRBV28 and TRBJ2-1, is DVKVTQSSRYLVKRTGEKVFLECVQDMDHENMFWYRQDPGLGLRLIYFSYDVKMKEKGDIPEGYSVSREKKERFSLILESASTNQTSMYLCASSPRGKGHNEQFFGPGTRLTVL.

This clonotype occurred a few times. The rearrangement uses TRBV7-6 and TRBJ2-5; perhaps D is TRBD1 or TRBD2 (5 bases each). Germline CDR1 SGHVS, CDR2 FNYEAQ. The CDR3 covers 14 residues. Trimming stripped 5 bases from V and 9 bases from J, with 19 bases between. CDR3 in DNA: TGTGCCAGCAGCCTCGAGGGGACGTACTTGGCCCAGTACTTC. Translating gives CASSLEGTYLAQYF.

The rearrangement joins TRBV19 to TRBJ2-7, with D possibly being TRBD1 (5 bases). CDR3 length equals 13 residues. Germline V gives CDR1 LNHDA, CDR2 SQIVND (reference sequence). V was clipped by 5 bases and J by 5 bases, with 13 bases between them. The CDR3 loop reads CASSPGQYDEQYV. The CDR3 nucleotides read TGTGCCAGTAGTCCAGGGCAGTACGACGAGCAGTACGTC.

The CDR3, as DNA: TGTGCCAGCACCTTACTCTTGACGGGGGGGGATGGCTACACCTTC. Its protein product is CASTLLLTGGDGYTF. V usage is TRBV12-3 or TRBV12-4 and J usage is TRBJ1-2; a weak D match, TRBD1 (5 bases). V was clipped by 7 bases and J by 6 bases, with 21 bases between them. The CDR3 runs to 15 residues.

The V and J genes are TRBV4-3 and TRBJ1-6, with a weak D call TRBD1 (6 bases). V lost 5 bases and J 10 bases, leaving 30 bases between the germline ends. This CDR3 comprises 19 residues. Germline V CDR1 and CDR2: LGHNA, YSLEER. CDR3 DNA: TGCGCCAGCAGCTTGACTACAGGGAGGGGGGTAAGCCGGTTGTCACCCCTCCACTTT. It encodes CASSLTTGRGVSRLSPLHF.

This chain links TRBV3-1 with TRBJ1-1; no definite D call. The CDR3 length is 13 residues. V lost 1 base and J lost 7, with 10 bases in between. Germline V CDR1 and CDR2: LGHDT, YNNKEL (reference sequence). The CDR3 coding sequence is TGTGCCAGCAGCCAAGGAGGTCACCGTGAAGCTTTCTTT. As protein: CASSQGGHREAFF.

The rearrangement uses TRBV6-1 and TRBJ2-5, with TRBD2 as a possible D gene (6 bases). V shed 0 bases and J shed 5 bases, with 13 bases lying between them. This CDR3 has 15 amino acids. Germline V gene data show CDR1 as MNHNS and CDR2 as SASEGT. The chain's CDR3 is CASSEAGLALETQYF. As DNA, the CDR3 is TGTGCCAGCAGTGAAGCTGGGCTAGCGTTGGAGACCCAGTACTTC.

V gene TRBV10-3 combines with J gene TRBJ2-7, with 10 bases fitting TRBD2. The CDR3 extends over 16 amino acids. The V gene's germline CDR1 is ENHRY and CDR2 SYGVKD. V lost 3 bases to trimming and J lost 2 bases; unmatched junction nucleotides: 7. The CDR3 here is CAISDITSGAAYEQYF. CDR3 nucleotides: TGTGCCATCAGTGATATCACTAGCGGGGCTGCCTACGAGCAGTACTTC.

This clonotype was found a few times. The chain uses TRBV2 and TRBJ1-1; D is unclear. V was cut by 7 bases and J by 7 bases, with 16 bases left in between. The length of the CDR3 is 13 residues. Germline lookup yields CDR1 SNHLY and CDR2 FYNNEI. Here the CDR3 reads CASTPGPVLEAFF. CDR3 DNA sequence: TGTGCCAGCACCCCGGGCCCGGTGCTTGAAGCTTTCTTT. Based on the CDR3 plus reference TRBV2 and TRBJ1-1, the full variable domain is EPEVTQTPSHQVTQMGQEVILRCVPISNHLYFYWYRQILGQKVEFLVSFYNNEISEKSEIFDDQFSVERPDGSNFTLKIRSTKLEDSAMYFCASTPGPVLEAFFGQGTRLTVV.

The rearrangement uses TRBV5-1 and TRBJ1-2, with TRBD1 matching 8 bases. Germline values: CDR1 SGHRS, CDR2 YFSETQ. The CDR3 extends over 14 amino acids. J gave up 4 bases and V 5 bases, and 7 bases lay outside the gene matches. CDR3 residues: CASRGDRGGYGYTF. The CDR3 DNA follows: TGCGCCAGCAGGGGCGACAGGGGTGGCTATGGCTACACCTTC.

J is TRBJ1-3 and V is TRBV5-6; 8 bases are shared with TRBD1. This CDR3 contains 14 residues. The ends lost 0 bases at V and 6 bases at J; junction bases unmatched: 2. Per the germline V gene, CDR1 is SGHDT and CDR2 is YYEEEE. The CDR3 reads CASSLDRGENTIYF. The CDR3, as DNA: TGTGCCAGCAGCTTGGACAGGGGGGAAAACACCATATATTTT.

The chain couples TRBV10-3 to TRBJ2-2, with D unclear. Germline loops: CDR1 ENHRY, CDR2 SYGVKD. V lost 7 bases, J lost 1 base, and 7 bases lay in between. The CDR3 is made up of 13 amino acids. This CDR3 is CAIKIKNTGELFF. The CDR3 region has the DNA TGTGCCATCAAAATCAAGAACACCGGGGAGCTGTTTTTT.